The 22 T cell receptor beta chains below all came from one sample that was sequenced in a study of cytomegalovirus exposure and HLA in healthy donors. Primers: 60 Vbeta forward and 13 Jbeta reverse. Here immunoSEQ multiplex PCR was the method, and the copy in TCRdb shows in-frame clones only, minus some. The data contain 200,000 or so clones, roughly 80% of them seen just once; the ten biggest clones take up 6.3%. Sequenced: PBMCs. These receptors were taken from a man aged 40-50 years in good health and CMV-seropositive.

This chain joins TRBV9 and TRBJ2-1, with TRBD2 matching 14 bases. V lost 4 bases and J lost 4; bases outside the gene matches: 10. Per the germline V gene, CDR1 is SGDLS and CDR2 is YYNGEE. The CDR3 covers 18 residues. CDR3 DNA: TGTGCCAGCAGCCCCTCGCGGACTAGCGGGGGGCGATACAATGAGCAGTTCTTC. It specifies CASSPSRTSGGRYNEQFF.

This chain joins TRBV29-1 and TRBJ1-1; 8 bases line up with TRBD1. In germline, CDR1 is SQVTM, CDR2 ANQGSEA. With V trimmed by 0 bases and J by 5 bases, 5 bases remained unmatched. The CDR3 runs 14 residues. DNA for the CDR3: TGCAGCGTTGAAGATCCCGGACAGGGAACTGAAGCTTTCTTT. It yields the protein CSVEDPGQGTEAFF.

V usage is TRBV6-5 and J usage is TRBJ2-7; 9 positions agree with TRBD1. The CDR3 extends over 14 amino acids. CDR1 and CDR2 (germline): MNHEY, SVGAGI. Trimming cost V 5 bases and J 4 bases; bases outside gene matches: 6. The CDR3 reads CASSRRDRVYEQYF. CDR3 sequence (DNA): TGTGCCAGCAGTCGGCGGGACAGGGTTTACGAGCAGTACTTC.

CDR3 DNA sequence: TGTGCCAGTTCATTCGGGGGTGGGGAGGAGACCCAGTACTTC. This sequence encodes CASSFGGGEETQYF. The rearrangement links TRBV19 to TRBJ2-5; perhaps TRBD2 as D (6 bases). The CDR3 is 14 amino acids. Between the trimmed V and J ends, which lost 8 bases and 5 bases, there was a span of 18 bases. Germline assignment: CDR1 LNHDA and CDR2 SQIVND (reference sequence).

The chain couples TRBV5-5 to TRBJ1-2; 7 bases agree with TRBD1. The CDR3 extends over 16 amino acids. The germline CDR1 and CDR2 sequences are SGHKS and YYEKEE (reference sequence). After removal of 7 bases from V and 4 bases from J, the junction contained 16 bases not matched to a gene. In nucleotides, the CDR3 is TGTGCCAGCGACAGGGAGTTTAGCAATGGAGGCTATGGCTACACCTTC. This codes for CASDREFSNGGYGYTF.

This chain joins TRBV5-6 and TRBJ2-1; TRBD1 matches 9 bases. There are 15 residues in the CDR3. Germline values: CDR1 SGHDT, CDR2 YYEEEE. Trimming removed 3 bases from V and 4 bases from J; junction bases left unmatched: 5. CDR3 nucleotides: TGTGCCAGCAGCTCACCCGGGACAGGGTACAATGAGCAGTTCTTC. Amino acid sequence: CASSSPGTGYNEQFF.

The chain uses TRBV7-2 and TRBJ1-2; D perhaps matches TRBD1 (5 bases). The CDR3 is 15 residues long. Germline V gene data show CDR1 as SGHTA and CDR2 as FQGNSA. Trimming shortened V by 5 bases and J by 1 base, and 14 bases separated the two germline ends. CDR3 amino acids: CASSLSGLVNYGYTF. The CDR3 DNA reads as TGTGCCAGCAGCCTCTCGGGACTGGTTAACTATGGCTACACCTTC.

This sequence joins TRBV27 and TRBJ2-7, with a tentative D call TRBD2 (5 bases). Germline V CDR1 and CDR2: MNHEY, SMNVEV (reference sequence). The CDR3 runs 14 residues. V gave up 6 bases and J gave up 3 bases, with 15 bases separating them. CDR3 amino acids: CASSHRTGIYEQYF. The CDR3 DNA reads TGTGCCAGCAGCCATCGGACTGGGATCTACGAGCAGTACTTC.

V gene TRBV11-2 combines with J gene TRBJ2-5; 8 nucleotides line up with TRBD1. V dropped 5 bases and J dropped 5; count of bases not matched to a gene: 7. The CDR3 runs 14 residues. CDR1 and CDR2 (germline): SGHAT, FQNNGV. The CDR3 sequence is CASSPGQGGETQYF. CDR3 DNA: TGTGCCAGCAGCCCCGGACAGGGCGGGGAGACCCAGTACTTC.

The chain combines TRBV19 with TRBJ1-2, with 12 nucleotides matching TRBD1. Germline V gives CDR1 LNHDA, CDR2 SQIVND (reference sequence). V lost 5 bases and J lost 4; bases outside the gene matches: 8. This CDR3 has 16 amino acids. CDR3 residues: CASSPQGQGAVYGYTF. The CDR3 DNA follows: TGTGCCAGTAGTCCCCAGGGACAGGGGGCCGTCTATGGCTACACCTTC. Using reference TRBV19 and TRBJ1-2 for the parts outside the CDR3, the full variable domain is DGGITQSPKYLFRKEGQNVTLSCEQNLNHDAMYWYRQDPGQGLRLIYYSQIVNDFQKGDIAEGYSVSREKKESFPLTVTSAQKNPTAFYLCASSPQGQGAVYGYTFGSGTRLTVV.

V usage is TRBV5-1 and J usage is TRBJ1-2; D might be TRBD1 (5 bases). V lost 3 bases and J 8 bases, leaving 20 bases between the germline ends. This CDR3 spans 15 amino acids. Germline loops: CDR1 SGHRS, CDR2 YFSETQ. The DNA of the CDR3 is TGCGCCAGCAGCTCGGGAGTGGGGCGGCTAGACGGCTACACCTTC. Encoded protein: CASSSGVGRLDGYTF.

J is TRBJ2-6 and V is TRBV11-2; a weak D match, TRBD2 (5 bases). The CDR3 has 16 amino acids. The germline gives CDR1 SGHAT, CDR2 FQNNGV. V shed 2 bases and J shed 0 bases, with 8 bases lying between them. The CDR3 is CASSLRGSSGANVLTF. CDR3 bases: TGTGCCAGCAGCTTACGGGGTAGCTCTGGGGCCAACGTCCTGACTTTC.

The gene calls are TRBV9 and TRBJ2-3; tentative D call: TRBD2 (6 bases). From germline, CDR1 is SGDLS and CDR2 YYNGEE. Trimming removed 2 bases from V and 3 bases from J, with 10 bases in between. The CDR3 is made up of 14 amino acids. In nucleotides, the CDR3 is TGTGCCAGCAGCGTCGAGGCGGGGACAGATACGCAGTATTTT. Translation gives CASSVEAGTDTQYF.

The V gene is TRBV6-5, the J gene TRBJ1-5; no definite D call. Germline assignment: CDR1 MNHEY and CDR2 SVGAGI. The CDR3 runs to 14 residues. Trimming cost V 6 bases and J 3 bases, with 12 bases left between them. CDR3 nucleotides: TGTGCCAGCAGCCTAGACGGACTCAATCAGCCCCAGCATTTT. Protein product: CASSLDGLNQPQHF.

This clone has a single count. The chain links TRBV5-1 to TRBJ2-3; D ambiguous. This CDR3 comprises 12 residues. Germline lookup yields CDR1 SGHRS and CDR2 YFSETQ. The V end was cut by 3 bases, the J end by 4 bases, with 6 bases between. In DNA form, the CDR3 reads TGCGCCAGCAGCTCTTCTCCAGATACGCAGTATTTT. Translation gives CASSSSPDTQYF.

V usage is TRBV10-3 and J usage is TRBJ2-5, with a weak D call TRBD2 (5 bases). CDR1 and CDR2 from the germline V gene are ENHRY and SYGVKD. V dropped 2 bases and J dropped 9 bases, with 22 bases sitting between them. This CDR3 contains 16 residues. In nucleotides, the CDR3 is TGTGCCATCAGTGAGATTTGGACTGGTTCTCCTGCGGCCCAGTACTTC. It translates to CAISEIWTGSPAAQYF.

CDR3 loop: CASSEAWTDRANQPQHF. The DNA for the CDR3 is TGTGCCAGCAGTGAAGCTTGGACGGACAGGGCCAATCAGCCCCAGCATTTT. The chain carries TRBV2 and TRBJ1-5, with 8 bases aligning to TRBD1. Germline V gives CDR1 SNHLY, CDR2 FYNNEI. The CDR3 contains 17 residues. Germline trimming cut 0 bases from V and 3 bases from J; bases unmatched to any gene: 7.

The chain uses TRBV28 and TRBJ1-1; 7 nucleotides agree with TRBD1. This CDR3 contains 14 residues. V gave up 8 bases and J gave up 8 bases; unmatched junction bases: 14. Germline V gene sequence: CDR1 MDHEN, CDR2 SYDVKM. CDR3 nucleotides: TGTGCCAGCTCCCCGGGACAGCTTGGAAGCGAAGCTTTCTTT. Translated: CASSPGQLGSEAFF.

The chain uses TRBV5-4 and TRBJ2-1, with D possibly TRBD1 on 6 matching bases. The V and J ends lost 4 bases and 5 bases respectively, with 16 bases between them. From germline, CDR1 is SGHNT and CDR2 YYREEE (reference sequence). The CDR3 has 15 amino acids. The chain's CDR3 is CASSVGQSTNNEQFF. The CDR3 DNA reads TGTGCCAGCAGCGTTGGACAGTCGACAAACAATGAGCAGTTCTTC.

This clone has just a few counts. The chain joins TRBV2 to TRBJ2-7; D ambiguous. Trimming took 4 bases from V and 1 from J, leaving 8 bases between them. Germline CDR1 and CDR2: SNHLY and FYNNEI. The length of the CDR3 is 13 residues. CDR3 bases: TGTGCCAGCAGTGTGCAGTTTTCCTACGAGCAGTACTTC. Its protein is CASSVQFSYEQYF. The full variable domain, its missing parts supplied by reference TRBV2 and TRBJ2-7, is EPEVTQTPSHQVTQMGQEVILRCVPISNHLYFYWYRQILGQKVEFLVSFYNNEISEKSEIFDDQFSVERPDGSNFTLKIRSTKLEDSAMYFCASSVQFSYEQYFGPGTRLTVT.

With regard to this clone: The sample carries other DNA sequences with the same CDR3. The V and J genes are TRBV4-3 and TRBJ2-7; D is possibly TRBD2 (5 bases). The CDR3 is made up of 14 amino acids. Deletions cut 1 base from V and 3 bases from J, with 10 bases between. The germline V gene has CDR1 LGHNA and CDR2 YSLEER. The CDR3 is CASSQGSGGYEQYF. The DNA of the CDR3 is TGCGCCAGCAGCCAAGGGTCCGGAGGCTACGAGCAGTACTTC.

This sequence joins TRBV27 and TRBJ2-2, with 7 bases identical to TRBD1. The CDR3 length is 16 residues. Per germline, CDR1 MNHEY and CDR2 SMNVEV (reference sequence). Trimming took 5 bases from V and 0 from J; bases not matched to a gene: 6. CDR3 bases: TGTGCCAGCAGTCCTCTGACAGGGACGAACACCGGGGAGCTGTTTTTT. Protein product: CASSPLTGTNTGELFF.